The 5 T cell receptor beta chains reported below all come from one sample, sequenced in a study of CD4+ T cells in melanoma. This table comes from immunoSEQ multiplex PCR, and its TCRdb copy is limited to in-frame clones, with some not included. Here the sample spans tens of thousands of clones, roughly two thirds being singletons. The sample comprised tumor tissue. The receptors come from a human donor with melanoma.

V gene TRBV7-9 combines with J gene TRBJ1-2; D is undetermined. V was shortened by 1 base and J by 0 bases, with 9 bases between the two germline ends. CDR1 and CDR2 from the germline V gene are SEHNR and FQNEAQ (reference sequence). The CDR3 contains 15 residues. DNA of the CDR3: TGTGCCAGCAGCTTAGTAGGACGGCCTAACTATGGCTACACCTTC. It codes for CASSLVGRPNYGYTF.

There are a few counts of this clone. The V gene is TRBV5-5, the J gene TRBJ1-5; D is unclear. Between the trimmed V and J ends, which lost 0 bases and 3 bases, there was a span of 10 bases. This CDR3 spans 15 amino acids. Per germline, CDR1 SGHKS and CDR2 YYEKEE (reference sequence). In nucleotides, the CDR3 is TGTGCCAGCAGCTTGGATCTGGCAGACAATCAGCCCCAGCATTTT. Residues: CASSLDLADNQPQHF.

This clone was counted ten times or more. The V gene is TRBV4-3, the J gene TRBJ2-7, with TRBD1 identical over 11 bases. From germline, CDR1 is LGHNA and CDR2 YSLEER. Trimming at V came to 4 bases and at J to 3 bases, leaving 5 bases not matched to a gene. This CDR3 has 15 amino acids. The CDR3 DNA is TGCGCCAGCAGCCTTGGACAGGGGGCTGTCTACGAGCAGTACTTC. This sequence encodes CASSLGQGAVYEQYF.

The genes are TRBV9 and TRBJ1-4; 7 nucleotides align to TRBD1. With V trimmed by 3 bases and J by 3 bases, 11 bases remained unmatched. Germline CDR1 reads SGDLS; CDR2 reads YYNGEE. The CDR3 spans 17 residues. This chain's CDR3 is CASSATGQPAANEKLFF. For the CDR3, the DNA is TGTGCCAGCAGCGCTACGGGACAGCCAGCGGCTAATGAAAAACTGTTTTTT.

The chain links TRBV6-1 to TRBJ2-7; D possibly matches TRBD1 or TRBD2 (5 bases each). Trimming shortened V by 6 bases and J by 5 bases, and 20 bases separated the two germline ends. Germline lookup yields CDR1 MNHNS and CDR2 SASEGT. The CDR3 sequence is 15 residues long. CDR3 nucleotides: TGTGCCAGCAGCGAAAGTGATGGGGGTTACGACGAGCAGTACTTC. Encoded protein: CASSESDGGYDEQYF.